A single sample is the source of the 20 T cell receptor beta chains below, sequenced in a study of T cell responses to AZD1222 COVID-19 vaccine. Using immunoSEQ multiplex PCR, the repertoire was profiled, and TCRdb retains in-frame clones only, with some absent. The sample has 150,000 to 200,000 clones; nearly 95% are singletons. The starting material was peripheral blood, obtained on day 0 of AZD1222 vaccination. Every receptor here comes from an adult in good health.

This chain uses TRBV20-1 with TRBJ1-3, with unresolved D. The V and J ends lost 3 bases and 0 bases respectively, with 6 bases between them. Germline lookup yields CDR1 DFQATT and CDR2 SNEGSKA (reference sequence). This CDR3 is 13 amino acids long. CDR3 sequence reads: CSASRDSGNTIYF. The DNA for the CDR3 is TGCAGTGCTAGTCGGGACTCTGGAAACACCATATATTTT.

J is TRBJ2-5 and V is TRBV7-2; D could derive from TRBD1 or TRBD2 (5 bases each). Per the germline V gene, CDR1 is SGHTA and CDR2 is FQGNSA. CDR3 size: 15 residues. Trimming pared 4 bases from V and 9 bases from J, leaving 21 bases between. DNA of the CDR3: TGTGCCAGCAGCTCAAGGGCCGGGATCCGGGGCCCCCAGTACTTC. Its protein is CASSSRAGIRGPQYF. The full variable domain, in which reference TRBV7-2 and TRBJ2-5 provide the parts outside the CDR3, is GAGVSQSPSNKVTEKGKDVELRCDPISGHTALYWYRQSLGQGLEFLIYFQGNSAPDKSGLPSDRFSAERTGGSVSTLTIQRTQQEDSAVYLCASSSRAGIRGPQYFGPGTRLLVL.

The chain couples TRBV6-4 to TRBJ1-5; the D gene is possibly TRBD1 (5 bases). The length of the CDR3 is 14 residues. V was trimmed by 3 bases and J by 4 bases, leaving 10 bases between them. Germline V gene data show CDR1 as MRHNA and CDR2 as SNTAGT. CDR3 loop: CASSENGGNQPQHF. CDR3 bases: TGTGCCAGCAGTGAAAACGGGGGAAATCAGCCCCAGCATTTT.

This chain joins TRBV19 and TRBJ2-7, with TRBD1 as a possible D gene (5 bases). With 4 bases removed from V and 0 bases from J, the gap between germline ends came to 13 bases. Germline CDR1 LNHDA, CDR2 SQIVND (reference sequence). CDR3 length: 15 residues. CDR3 nucleotides: TGTGCCAGTAGTACCCAGGGATTAAGCTCCTACGAGCAGTACTTC. This translates into CASSTQGLSSYEQYF.

The chain employs TRBV6-5 and TRBJ1-1; D uncertain. This CDR3 region has 14 residues. Trimming pared 0 bases from V and 2 bases from J, leaving 7 bases between. Germline V gene lookup returns CDR1 MNHEY and CDR2 SVGAGI. In DNA, the CDR3 is TGTGCCAGCAGTTACTCGCTATTTAACACTGAAGCTTTCTTT. Translation gives CASSYSLFNTEAFF.

The chain uses TRBV11-2 and TRBJ1-2, with D unclear. V lost 5 bases and J 8 bases, leaving 21 bases between the germline ends. The germline V gene encodes CDR1 SGHAT and CDR2 FQNNGV. CDR3 length equals 15 residues. CDR3 residues: CASSQVGGPPYGYTF. The CDR3 DNA sequence: TGTGCCAGCAGCCAGGTTGGCGGCCCACCTTACGGCTACACCTTC. Supplemented by reference TRBV11-2 and TRBJ1-2, the full variable domain reads EAGVAQSPRYKIIEKRQSVAFWCNPISGHATLYWYQQILGQGPKLLIQFQNNGVVDDSQLPKDRFSAERLKGVDSTLKIQPAKLEDSAVYLCASSQVGGPPYGYTFGSGTRLTVV.

This clone was picked up a small number of times. This chain connects TRBV15 to TRBJ2-1, with 9 bases fitting TRBD1. The CDR3 contains 15 residues. Germline values: CDR1 LNHNV, CDR2 YYDKDF (reference sequence). After removal of 5 bases from V and 3 bases from J, the junction contained 5 bases not matched to a gene. The CDR3 coding sequence is TGTGCCACCAGCGGATACAGGGGGCTCTACAATGAGCAGTTCTTC. It is translated as CATSGYRGLYNEQFF.

This chain links TRBV30 with TRBJ2-7; 11 bases align to TRBD2. The J segment lost 3 bases and the V segment lost 0 bases, leaving 25 bases of the junction unmatched. Per germline, CDR1 GTSNPN and CDR2 SVGIG (reference sequence). This CDR3 has 22 amino acids. CDR3 in amino acids: CAWSVLYGGTSGSLAGFYEQYF. CDR3 DNA: TGTGCCTGGAGTGTACTGTATGGGGGAACTAGCGGGAGTCTGGCGGGCTTCTACGAGCAGTACTTC.

This clone has only one observation. This chain connects TRBV4-1 to TRBJ1-4; no definite D call. This CDR3 comprises 16 residues. With 4 bases removed from V and 0 bases from J, the gap between germline ends came to 12 bases. Germline lookup yields CDR1 MGHRA and CDR2 YSYEKL. The CDR3 sequence: CASSPRGGATNEKLFF. The CDR3 nucleotides are TGCGCCAGCAGCCCCCGGGGTGGGGCAACTAATGAAAAACTGTTTTTT.

The chain carries TRBV6-4 and TRBJ1-1, with a tentative D call TRBD1 (5 bases). The V end lost 4 bases, the J end lost 5 bases, and 11 bases lay between the germline ends. The CDR3 has 13 amino acids. Germline V gene lookup returns CDR1 MRHNA and CDR2 SNTAGT. The CDR3: CASSVGEGTEAFF. For the CDR3, the DNA is TGTGCCAGCAGTGTCGGGGAGGGGACTGAAGCTTTCTTT.

This sequence joins TRBV18 and TRBJ1-6; D ambiguous. Trimming pared 2 bases from V and 9 bases from J, leaving 17 bases between. Germline values: CDR1 KGHSH, CDR2 LQKENI. CDR3 size: 16 residues. As DNA, the CDR3 is TGTGCCAGCTCACCATCGGACTCCCGAGGCGGTTCACCCCTCCACTTT. Amino acid sequence: CASSPSDSRGGSPLHF.

V and J are TRBV5-6 and TRBJ1-2; TRBD1 matches at 8 bases. The V segment lost 4 bases and the J segment 4 bases; nucleotides outside the gene matches: 15. CDR3 length: 17 residues. CDR1 and CDR2 (germline): SGHDT, YYEEEE. CDR3 sequence reads: CASSPLTGGSISYGYTF. The CDR3 region has the DNA TGTGCCAGCAGCCCTTTAACAGGGGGGTCTATTAGCTATGGCTACACCTTC.

The chain links TRBV7-9 to TRBJ1-1, with unresolved D. The CDR3 runs 12 residues. The V end lost 3 bases, the J end lost 3 bases, and 5 bases lay between the germline ends. The germline gives CDR1 SEHNR, CDR2 FQNEAQ (reference sequence). The CDR3 spells CASSLEDTEAFF. CDR3 coding DNA: TGTGCCAGCAGCTTGGAGGACACTGAAGCTTTCTTT.

The V gene is TRBV28, the J gene TRBJ2-7; D is possibly TRBD1 (6 bases). The CDR3 sequence is 12 residues long. Trimming pared 7 bases from V and 5 bases from J, leaving 12 bases between. Germline V gives CDR1 MDHEN, CDR2 SYDVKM. The CDR3 DNA is TGTGCCAGCACTTCAGGGGTCAACGAGCAGTACTTC. As protein: CASTSGVNEQYF.

V usage is TRBV7-9 and J usage is TRBJ1-5; 7 bases line up with TRBD1. The germline CDR1 and CDR2 sequences are SEHNR and FQNEAQ (reference sequence). V lost 6 bases to trimming and J lost 6 bases; unmatched junction nucleotides: 11. This CDR3 contains 15 residues. This CDR3 is CASSLDRVGVQPQHF. For the CDR3, the DNA is TGTGCCAGCAGTCTAGACAGGGTCGGTGTTCAGCCCCAGCATTTT. Drawing the rest from reference TRBV7-9 and TRBJ1-5, the complete variable domain is DTGVSQNPRHKITKRGQNVTFRCDPISEHNRLYWYRQTLGQGPEFLTYFQNEAQLEKSRLLSDRFSAERPKGSFSTLEIQRTEQGDSAMYLCASSLDRVGVQPQHFGDGTRLSIL.

V gene TRBV10-3 combines with J gene TRBJ1-1; 8 positions agree with TRBD1. The germline V gene encodes CDR1 ENHRY and CDR2 SYGVKD. V was pared by 9 bases and J by 5 bases, with 8 bases of the junction left unmatched. The length of the CDR3 is 13 residues. In DNA form, the CDR3 reads TGTGCCATTTCGGACAGGGACAAAACTGAAGCTTTCTTT. This codes for CAISDRDKTEAFF.

The chain uses TRBV11-2 and TRBJ1-4, with no clear D. The germline gives CDR1 SGHAT, CDR2 FQNNGV. V lost 5 bases and J 0 bases, leaving 10 bases between the germline ends. The CDR3 has 15 amino acids. The CDR3 loop reads CASSPHRATNEKLFF. CDR3 in DNA: TGTGCCAGCAGCCCCCATCGGGCAACTAATGAAAAACTGTTTTTT.

This chain connects TRBV27 to TRBJ2-7, with 7 bases lining up with TRBD1. Germline lookup yields CDR1 MNHEY and CDR2 SMNVEV (reference sequence). Unmatched junction bases numbered 8, after V lost 3 bases and J lost 3 bases. This CDR3 has 15 amino acids. CDR3 sequence reads: CASSFQGQEVYEQYF. DNA for the CDR3: TGTGCCAGCAGTTTTCAAGGACAGGAGGTCTACGAGCAGTACTTC.

The rearrangement uses TRBV10-3 and TRBJ2-2; D unresolved. From germline, CDR1 is ENHRY and CDR2 SYGVKD. This CDR3 contains 12 residues. The V end was cut by 0 bases, the J end by 7 bases, with 3 bases between. The CDR3 DNA sequence: TGTGCCATCAGTGAGTCGCTCGGGGAGCTGTTTTTT. This translates into CAISESLGELFF.

The chain joins TRBV30 to TRBJ1-3; D is ambiguous. CDR1 is GTSNPN and CDR2 is SVGIG in the germline V gene (reference sequence). The germline V and J ends were trimmed by 0 bases and 2 bases, with 2 bases remaining between them. This CDR3 is built from 12 residues. DNA of the CDR3: TGTGCCTGGAGTGTGACTGGAAACACCATATATTTT. It yields the protein CAWSVTGNTIYF. The variable domain in full, with the rest retrieved from reference TRBV30 and TRBJ1-3, is SQTIHQWPATLVQPVGSPLSLECTVEGTSNPNLYWYRQAAGRGLQLLFYSVGIGQISSEVPQNLSASRPQDRQFILSSKKLLLSDSGFYLCAWSVTGNTIYFGEGSWLTVV.